This T cell receptor (beta chain) is from a study of blood T cell repertoires in COVID-19 (TCRdb year 2020). Regarding the complete study: Collaborator samples came from the United States, Italy and Spain and covered acute and convalescent phases of COVID-19. The samples were drawn from two sources: the first 160 participants of the ongoing ImmuneRACE study, and 1,254 subjects contributed by 6 global collaborators. Nearly every sample came with metadata listing a de-identified subject ID, COVID-19 status, age in years and sex. Where available, HLA class I and class II types were obtained from metadata supplied by the sample provider rather than from assay-based typing. The prospective study material was composed of cDNA or gDNA derived from T cells, B-cell-depleted T cells, or PBMCs. A freely available public database, intended as a resource for researchers studying the immune response to SARS-CoV-2, is where the repertoires were released. The dataset comprised deeply sampled blood TCRbeta repertoires from subjects exposed to, actively infected with, or recovered from COVID-19. Points the paper makes about the study in general: The quantity of clinical and demographic metadata differed by source and by participant and was supplied without curation.

This clone was counted a few times. Its antigen specificity is not known. Base quality data are lacking; no much larger clone is found one base away. CDR1 and CDR2, per the germline V gene, are SGHTA and FQGNSA. The germline ends are 12 bases apart after V is trimmed by 5 bases and J by 2 bases. Measured from the cysteine to the phenylalanine, the CDR3 is 15 residues long. Left in the record is the CDR3 DNA by itself, 45 bases read in frame from the first base. The immunoSEQ Assay, a bias-controlled multiplex PCR, was used to amplify TCRbeta CDR3 regions from genomic DNA. Turning to the authors' computational methods: Within the assay, amplification of reference gene primers was used to estimate how many nucleated cells each sample contained. Sequence reads were collapsed and filtered to measure the absolute abundance of every unique TCRbeta CDR3 rearrangement. For each sample, productive Simpson clonality was calculated as the square root of Simpson's diversity index across productive rearrangements. TCRdb obtained this table from immuneACCESS and retained in-frame rearrangements with V and J assigned. These tables miss some clones; where compared with another copy, unresolved V genes account for less than half of the shortfall, and the remainder is unexplained. V, J and clone size were drawn from that table, and D and trimming were deduced from the DNA. The sample has 200,000 to 300,000 clones on record, approximately 83% of them singletons. The top ten clonotypes cover approximately 9.6% of the sample.

Whole blood was collected in K2EDTA tubes by collaborating institutions according to the institutions' own protocols. For TCRbeta analysis, collaborators shipped samples as frozen whole blood, isolated PBMCs, or DNA extracted from either of those sample types. The chain is assembled from TRBV7-2 and TRBJ2-2; no confident D gene assignment can be made. The source of this sequence is an elderly woman with acute or convalescent COVID-19. The specimen sequenced was peripheral blood. The CDR3 reads CASSPRRTNTGELFF. The sequence in DNA is TGTGCCAGCAGCCCTCGTCGTACAAACACCGGGGAGCTGTTTTTT.